These 17 T cell receptor beta chains share one sample of origin, sequenced in a study of blood T cell repertoires in COVID-19. The table came from immunoSEQ multiplex PCR; TCRdb's copy has only in-frame clones and leaves some out. The sample has some 260,000 clones, about 86% seen once. Sequencing used peripheral blood. These TCRs come from a man aged 80 or over with acute or convalescent COVID-19.

CDR3 region: CASSLARGGGNTQYF. The CDR3 nucleotides read TGTGCCAGCAGCTTAGCGCGGGGAGGGGGGAATACGCAGTATTTT. The rearrangement links TRBV7-2 to TRBJ2-3; D is perhaps TRBD2 (7 bases). Looked up from germline, CDR1 is SGHTA and CDR2 is FQGNSA. V lost 0 bases and J lost 7, with 14 bases in between. There are 15 residues in the CDR3.

This clone was recorded a few times. The CDR3, as DNA: TGCGCCAGTCTACTAGCGGATTACACAGATACGCAGTATTTT. It is translated as CASLLADYTDTQYF. The chain employs TRBV5-1 and TRBJ2-3; 8 positions agree with TRBD2. Trimming cost V 8 bases and J 2 bases; bases outside gene matches: 7. CDR1 is SGHRS and CDR2 is YFSETQ in the germline V gene. The CDR3 is 14 residues long.

This clone was seen only once. This chain uses TRBV5-1 with TRBJ2-7; 13 nucleotides line up with TRBD2. Germline lookup yields CDR1 SGHRS and CDR2 YFSETQ. J was trimmed by 2 bases and V by 5 bases; bases with no gene match: 4. The CDR3 has 15 residues. The CDR3 DNA reads TGCGCCAGCAGACGGGGACTAGCGGGGACCTACGAGCAGTACTTC. Translation gives CASRRGLAGTYEQYF.

This sequence joins TRBV4-1 and TRBJ2-1; 9 bases match TRBD1. Germline V gives CDR1 MGHRA, CDR2 YSYEKL. The length of the CDR3 is 16 residues. With 0 bases clipped from V and 7 bases from J, the junction kept 7 bases outside the gene matches. CDR3 region: CASSQEPLDRGNEQFF. The CDR3 nucleotides read TGCGCCAGCAGCCAAGAACCATTGGACAGGGGAAATGAGCAGTTCTTC.

This clone has only a few counts. The chain joins TRBV19 to TRBJ1-2, with D possibly being TRBD1 (6 bases). Germline CDR1 is LNHDA and CDR2 is SQIVND (reference sequence). Trimming stripped 2 bases from V and 4 bases from J, with 14 bases between. This CDR3 is built from 15 residues. The CDR3 reads CASSILNREGYGYTF. The CDR3 DNA follows: TGTGCCAGTAGTATACTGAACAGGGAAGGCTATGGCTACACCTTC. The entire variable domain, with the rest obtained from reference TRBV19 and TRBJ1-2, is as follows: DGGITQSPKYLFRKEGQNVTLSCEQNLNHDAMYWYRQDPGQGLRLIYYSQIVNDFQKGDIAEGYSVSREKKESFPLTVTSAQKNPTAFYLCASSILNREGYGYTFGSGTRLTVV.

This chain connects TRBV28 to TRBJ2-7; 8 bases match TRBD1. This CDR3 contains 15 residues. V lost 6 bases and J lost 9; bases outside the gene matches: 16. CDR1 MDHEN and CDR2 SYDVKM come from the germline V gene. The CDR3: CASRAPGTGVPGQYF. CDR3 in DNA: TGTGCCAGCAGGGCTCCCGGGACAGGAGTTCCGGGGCAGTACTTC.

V usage is TRBV9 and J usage is TRBJ2-7, with D possibly TRBD2 on 6 matching bases. CDR1 and CDR2 from the germline V gene are SGDLS and YYNGEE. This CDR3 is 15 amino acids long. Trimming cost V 0 bases and J 4 bases, with 14 bases left between them. The CDR3 region has the DNA TGTGCCAGCAGCGTAGTTCCCGCGGGACCATACGAGCAGTACTTC. It is translated as CASSVVPAGPYEQYF.

The rearrangement joins TRBV27 to TRBJ1-5; D unclear. V lost 8 bases and J lost 3, with 11 bases in between. The CDR3 totals 13 residues. In germline, CDR1 is MNHEY, CDR2 SMNVEV (reference sequence). DNA for the CDR3: TGTGCCAGCCGACCGGACTTCAATCAGCCCCAGCATTTT. Translating gives CASRPDFNQPQHF.

The chain combines TRBV7-9 with TRBJ2-7, with 9 bases identical to TRBD1. The junction had 3 bases not matched to a gene; V was cut back by 4 bases and J by 2 bases. Germline V CDR1 and CDR2: SEHNR, FQNEAQ (reference sequence). The CDR3 length is 14 residues. The CDR3 DNA is TGTGCCAGCAGCTACGGGGACAGGGCCTACGAGCAGTACTTC. Protein product: CASSYGDRAYEQYF.

The V gene is TRBV5-4, the J gene TRBJ2-3; the D gene is possibly TRBD2 (5 bases). From germline, CDR1 is SGHNT and CDR2 YYREEE (reference sequence). Trimming pared 0 bases from V and 5 bases from J, leaving 10 bases between. The CDR3 spans 14 residues. CDR3 in amino acids: CASSLAGDKDTQYF. Here the CDR3 DNA reads TGTGCCAGCAGCTTGGCCGGGGATAAAGATACGCAGTATTTT. The full variable domain, its missing parts supplied by reference TRBV5-4 and TRBJ2-3, is ETGVTQSPTHLIKTRGQQVTLRCSSQSGHNTVSWYQQALGQGPQFIFQYYREEENGRGNFPPRFSGLQFPNYSSELNVNALELDDSALYLCASSLAGDKDTQYFGPGTRLTVL.

A note on this clone: One junction end disagrees with the germline gene, perhaps due to a read error. V is TRBV2 and J is TRBJ2-7; perhaps TRBD2 as D (5 bases). Germline CDR1 is SNHLY and CDR2 is FYNNEI. There are 12 residues in the CDR3. This chain's CDR3 is CASSEVPGKTPF. The CDR3 DNA follows: TGTGCCAGCAGTGAAGTCCCGGGAAAAACCCCCTTC.

This chain joins TRBV9 and TRBJ2-3; D might be TRBD1 (6 bases). This CDR3 comprises 16 residues. V was trimmed by 4 bases and J by 0 bases, leaving 15 bases between them. Germline V gives CDR1 SGDLS, CDR2 YYNGEE. DNA for the CDR3: TGTGCCAGCAGCTTCTGGGACATCTCTAGCACAGATACGCAGTATTTT. Its translation is CASSFWDISSTDTQYF.

The V and J genes are TRBV5-1 and TRBJ1-4, with 11 bases matching TRBD1. V was clipped by 4 bases and J by 8 bases; unmatched bases: 10. The CDR3 spans 16 residues. Germline assignment: CDR1 SGHRS and CDR2 YFSETQ. As DNA, the CDR3 is TGCGCCAGCAGCCTGGGACCGGGACAGGGGGGCGAAAAACTGTTTTTT. Protein sequence: CASSLGPGQGGEKLFF.

The CDR3 sequence is CASSLTGGIGGELFF. The DNA for the CDR3 is TGTGCCAGCAGCTTAACAGGGGGCATTGGCGGGGAGCTGTTTTTT. The chain joins TRBV6-5 to TRBJ2-2, with 9 nucleotides matching TRBD1. CDR1 MNHEY and CDR2 SVGAGI come from the germline V gene. The CDR3 spans 15 residues. V was clipped by 6 bases and J by 7 bases; unmatched bases: 9.

The chain has TRBV11-2 and TRBJ1-2; D not certain. Trimming took 0 bases from V and 3 from J, leaving 14 bases between them. Germline CDR1 is SGHAT and CDR2 is FQNNGV. The CDR3 consists of 16 residues. CDR3 in amino acids: CASSLDGAGSYYGYTF. The CDR3 coding sequence is TGTGCCAGCAGCTTAGATGGAGCGGGGTCCTACTATGGCTACACCTTC.

J is TRBJ1-2 and V is TRBV18, with D possibly TRBD1 on 6 matching bases. The CDR3 spans 16 residues. Germline assignment: CDR1 KGHSH and CDR2 LQKENI. The V and J ends lost 1 base and 0 bases respectively, with 12 bases between them. This CDR3 reads CASSPRRDTANYGYTF. Written as DNA, the CDR3 is TGTGCCAGCTCACCACGTCGGGACACAGCTAACTATGGCTACACCTTC.

The genes are TRBV12-3 or TRBV12-4 and TRBJ1-1; TRBD1 might be the D (6 bases). This CDR3 contains 13 residues. V dropped 6 bases and J dropped 2 bases, with 10 bases sitting between them. CDR3 sequence (DNA): TGTGCCAGCAGGACGGACAGTAACACTGAAGCTTTCTTT. This codes for CASRTDSNTEAFF.